This T cell receptor beta chain was sequenced during a study of molecular identifiers for immune sequencing clone quantification. TCRdb reprocessed the PCR reads with MiXCR, giving one entry per CDR3 protein. The repertoire holds under 65,000 distinct CDR3 sequences, under 30% seen once, with 1.5% to 2% in the top ten. V lost 1 base and J lost 0, with 8 bases in between. Germline assignment: CDR1 SGHDN and CDR2 FVKESK. The CDR3 covers 15 residues. Study findings and constraints: Underestimation of highly expanded clone sizes could arise where identical TCR molecules share a barcode.

Source material for naive CD8 libraries was about 19,000 to 1,000,000 sorted cells, with 10%, 30% or 50% RNA. Naive CD8 T cells were picked out by sorting for CD8+CD4-CCR7+CD45RA+. This clonotype was seen many times. Its antigen is as yet unknown. The sample consisted of naive CD8+ T cells from blood, with Jurkat cell RNA spiked in. Subset meaning: FACS-sorted CD8+CD4-CCR7+CD45RA+ naive T cells. The chain combines TRBV14 with TRBJ2-3; possibly TRBD2 for D (5 bases). The receptor comes from a human donor in good health. Some libraries in this study had Jurkat cell RNA spiked in. DNA of the CDR3: TGTGCCAGCAGCCAAGCCCGGACTAGCACAGATACGCAGTATTTT. It encodes CASSQARTSTDTQYF.